This TCR beta chain was identified in a study of cytomegalovirus exposure and HLA in healthy donors. The donors were members of the approximately 130-subject validation cohort (separate from the roughly 660-subject first cohort). Study-level findings and limits: Cytomegalovirus-associated TCR beta chains were listed, numbering 150 to 200.

Concerning this clone: Its antigen is undetermined.

V shed 5 bases and J 2 bases; nucleotides not matched to a gene: 3. This CDR3 is 13 amino acids long. CDR1 and CDR2 from the germline V gene are MNHEY and SMNVEV (reference sequence). The repertoire was sequenced with immunoSEQ multiplex PCR; TCRdb's copy has only in-frame clones and lacks some. There are more than 300,000 clones in the sample; about nine tenths occur only once, and 0.8% to 0.85% lies in the top ten. The clonotype originates from a woman between 18 and 29 years old in good health and CMV-seronegative. The gene calls are TRBV27 and TRBJ2-7, with TRBD2 matching over 7 bases. Sequencing was performed on PBMCs. The CDR3 DNA follows: TGTGCCAGCAGTCACGGACTAGCCTACGAGCAGTACTTC. Its protein is CASSHGLAYEQYF.